Presented here are 17 T cell receptor beta chains from one specimen sequenced in a study of the immune and genomic landscape of osteosarcoma. Here immunoSEQ multiplex PCR was the method, and the copy in TCRdb shows in-frame clones only, minus some. The top ten clones hold 15% to 20% of a sample with 10,000 to 12,000 clones, over 55% of them seen once. Osteosarcoma specimens were post-treatment primary, local recurrence and metastasis tumors from poor-prognosis patients. The sequencing sample was made of osteosarcoma tumor tissue from the lung. The receptors stem from a human donor with osteosarcoma.

The chain recombines TRBV6-1 with TRBJ2-5, with TRBD2 as a possible D gene (5 bases). This CDR3 region has 14 residues. Germline CDR1 MNHNS, CDR2 SASEGT. With 5 bases removed from V and 5 bases from J, the gap between germline ends came to 15 bases. This CDR3 reads CASSPAADGETQYF. The DNA for the CDR3 is TGTGCCAGCAGTCCAGCAGCGGACGGTGAGACCCAGTACTTC.

This clone showed up just a few times. V is TRBV19 and J is TRBJ2-5; 8 bases are shared with TRBD1. Per the germline V gene, CDR1 is LNHDA and CDR2 is SQIVND (reference sequence). This CDR3 has 14 amino acids. The V and J ends lost 6 bases and 5 bases, in that order; junction bases with no gene match: 8. The CDR3 protein is CASSSTGEVETQYF. DNA of the CDR3: TGTGCCAGTAGCTCGACAGGGGAGGTGGAGACCCAGTACTTC.

V gene TRBV28 combines with J gene TRBJ1-4; 10 nucleotides match TRBD1. CDR1 MDHEN and CDR2 SYDVKM come from the germline V gene. The J segment lost 6 bases and the V segment lost 5 bases, leaving 6 bases of the junction unmatched. This CDR3 contains 15 residues. CDR3 in amino acids: CASSTTGTGDEKLFF. The CDR3 DNA reads as TGTGCCAGCAGTACGACCGGGACAGGGGATGAAAAACTGTTTTTT.

The rearrangement uses TRBV9 and TRBJ2-1; maybe TRBD2 (5 bases). Trimming took 0 bases from V and 6 from J, leaving 13 bases between them. The germline V gene encodes CDR1 SGDLS and CDR2 YYNGEE. The CDR3 spans 15 residues. This CDR3 is CASSVAPSPRNEQFF. As DNA, the CDR3 is TGTGCCAGCAGCGTAGCTCCTAGCCCGCGCAATGAGCAGTTCTTC.

This clone was picked up a small number of times. In nucleotides, the CDR3 is TGTGCCCGCGGGGGGGAGCGGGAGTTCACAGATACGCAGTATTTT. As protein: CARGGEREFTDTQYF. V is TRBV6-4 and J is TRBJ2-3, with TRBD2 identical over 9 bases. J was trimmed by 2 bases and V by 11 bases; bases with no gene match: 11. The CDR3 contains 15 residues. Germline V lookup: CDR1 MRHNA, CDR2 SNTAGT.

This clone has only a few counts. The rearrangement uses TRBV5-8 and TRBJ1-1, with TRBD1 as a possible D gene (5 bases). The V gene lost 1 base and the J gene lost 5 bases, with 12 bases spanning the gap. Per the germline V gene, CDR1 is SGHTS and CDR2 is YDEGEE. The CDR3 consists of 14 residues. The CDR3 sequence is CASSLRGLGTEAFF. DNA for the CDR3: TGTGCCAGCAGCTTGCGGGGGTTAGGGACTGAAGCTTTCTTT.

This clone was observed a handful of times. The V call is TRBV5-6, the J call TRBJ1-6, with D possibly TRBD1 on 6 matching bases. The V and J ends lost 0 bases and 7 bases respectively, with 14 bases between them. From germline, CDR1 is SGHDT and CDR2 YYEEEE. The CDR3 runs to 16 residues. As DNA, the CDR3 is TGTGCCAGCAGCTTGGAAGTCTGGGGGCGGAATTCACCCCTCCACTTT. Its translation: CASSLEVWGRNSPLHF.

V gene TRBV13 combines with J gene TRBJ2-7, with D perhaps assigned TRBD1 or TRBD2 (6 bases each). The CDR3 contains 14 residues. V lost 7 bases and J 0 bases, leaving 13 bases between the germline ends. Germline V gene data show CDR1 as PRHDT and CDR2 as FYEKMQ (reference sequence). The CDR3 DNA reads TGTGCCAGCACCCTAGGGGGGTTCTCCTACGAGCAGTACTTC. Amino acids: CASTLGGFSYEQYF.

Only a few counts were recorded for this clone. The genes are TRBV7-3 and TRBJ2-7; D is perhaps TRBD1 or TRBD2 (5 bases each). CDR1 SGHTA and CDR2 FQGTGA come from the germline V gene. The CDR3 sequence is 13 residues long. V was clipped by 2 bases and J by 12 bases, with 17 bases between them. The CDR3: CASSLLRDGPRYF. CDR3 nucleotide sequence: TGTGCCAGCAGCTTACTTAGGGACGGCCCACGGTACTTC.

The chain links TRBV6-1 to TRBJ2-2; D not certain. Trimming cost V 3 bases and J 0 bases, with 8 bases left between them. Germline assignment: CDR1 MNHNS and CDR2 SASEGT. There are 15 residues in the CDR3. The CDR3 sequence is CASSDAVSNTGELFF. The CDR3 DNA reads TGTGCCAGCAGTGACGCGGTGTCGAACACCGGGGAGCTGTTTTTT.

The chain is built from TRBV28 and TRBJ1-5; weak D call: TRBD1 (5 bases). The V end was cut by 6 bases, the J end by 4 bases, with 19 bases between. The CDR3 extends over 16 amino acids. In germline, CDR1 is MDHEN, CDR2 SYDVKM. DNA of the CDR3: TGTGCCAGCAGGAACGTAATAGGGGAAGTAAATCAGCCCCAGCATTTT. It codes for CASRNVIGEVNQPQHF.

This clone was recorded only once. V is TRBV5-1 and J is TRBJ1-4; D is unclear. The CDR3 runs to 13 residues. The germline V gene has CDR1 SGHRS and CDR2 YFSETQ. The germline V and J ends were trimmed by 1 base and 5 bases, with 6 bases remaining between them. The CDR3 nucleotides read TGCGCCAGCAGCTTGTACGAGAATGAAAAACTGTTTTTT. It codes for CASSLYENEKLFF.

The chain links TRBV27 to TRBJ2-1; D uncertain. This CDR3 spans 13 amino acids. V lost 7 bases and J lost 5, with 12 bases in between. Germline CDR1 MNHEY, CDR2 SMNVEV (reference sequence). The DNA for the CDR3 is TGTGCCAGCATGAAGGGAAGTGACAATGAGCAGTTCTTC. Protein sequence: CASMKGSDNEQFF.

This clone was counted a single time. The chain uses TRBV28 and TRBJ2-5; the match to TRBD2 covers 16 bases. The last part of the DNA fits TRBJ2-7 better; the J call may be wrong. This CDR3 spans 17 amino acids. Germline V gene sequence: CDR1 MDHEN, CDR2 SYDVKM. The CDR3 reads CASSPGGLAGGPDEQYF. CDR3 in DNA: TGTGCCAGCAGCCCCGGGGGACTAGCGGGAGGGCCCGACGAGCAGTACTTC.

The rearrangement uses TRBV7-2 and TRBJ2-3; 16 bases are shared with TRBD2. V lost 5 bases to trimming and J lost 12 bases; unmatched junction nucleotides: 5. From germline, CDR1 is SGHTA and CDR2 FQGNSA. This CDR3 is built from 14 residues. The CDR3 DNA reads as TGTGCCAGCAGCCAGGGACTAGCGGGAGGGCCTCAGTATTTT. Its protein is CASSQGLAGGPQYF.

V and J are TRBV5-1 and TRBJ2-5; either TRBD1 or TRBD2 may supply D (5 bases each). This CDR3 contains 14 residues. Trimming pared 4 bases from V and 5 bases from J, leaving 15 bases between. CDR1 is SGHRS, CDR2 YFSETQ, per germline. The CDR3 bases are TGCGCCAGCAGCGGGGACGCGGGCAAGGAGACCCAGTACTTC. Translated, it gives CASSGDAGKETQYF.

The chain joins TRBV7-9 to TRBJ1-1; no firm D call. Germline-derived CDR1 and CDR2 are SEHNR and FQNEAQ (reference sequence). This CDR3 spans 15 amino acids. Trimming shortened V by 3 bases and J by 0 bases, and 11 bases separated the two germline ends. The DNA for the CDR3 is TGTGCCAGCAGCTTGGGCCCAGATATGAACACTGAAGCTTTCTTT. Translation: CASSLGPDMNTEAFF.